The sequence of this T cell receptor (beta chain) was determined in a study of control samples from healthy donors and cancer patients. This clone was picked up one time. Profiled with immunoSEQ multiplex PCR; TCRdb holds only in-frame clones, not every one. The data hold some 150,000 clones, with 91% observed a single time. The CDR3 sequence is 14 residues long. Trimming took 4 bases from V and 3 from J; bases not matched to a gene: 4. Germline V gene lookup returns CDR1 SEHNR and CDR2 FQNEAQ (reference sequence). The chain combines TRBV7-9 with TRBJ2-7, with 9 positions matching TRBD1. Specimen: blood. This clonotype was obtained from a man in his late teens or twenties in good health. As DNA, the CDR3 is TGTGCCAGCAGCTCGGGACAGGGCGTCTACGAGCAGTACTTC. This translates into CASSSGQGVYEQYF.